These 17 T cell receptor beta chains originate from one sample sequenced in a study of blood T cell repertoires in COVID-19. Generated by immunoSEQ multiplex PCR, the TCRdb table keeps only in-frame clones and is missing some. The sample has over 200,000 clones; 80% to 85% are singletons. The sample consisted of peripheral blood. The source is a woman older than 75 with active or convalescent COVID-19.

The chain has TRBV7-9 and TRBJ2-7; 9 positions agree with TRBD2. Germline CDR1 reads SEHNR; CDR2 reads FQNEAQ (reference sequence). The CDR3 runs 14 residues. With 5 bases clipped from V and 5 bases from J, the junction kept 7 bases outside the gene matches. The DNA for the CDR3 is TGTGCCAGCAGCGATAGCGGGAGTTTCGACGAGCAGTACTTC. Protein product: CASSDSGSFDEQYF. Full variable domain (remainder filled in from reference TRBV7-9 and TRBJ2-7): DTGVSQNPRHKITKRGQNVTFRCDPISEHNRLYWYRQTLGQGPEFLTYFQNEAQLEKSRLLSDRFSAERPKGSFSTLEIQRTEQGDSAMYLCASSDSGSFDEQYFGPGTRLTVT.

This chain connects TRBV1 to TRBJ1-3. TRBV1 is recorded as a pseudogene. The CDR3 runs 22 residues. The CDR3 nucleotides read TGCACCAGCAGCTCAAGAAGGGCCCTCGGGACTAACCAAGAAAACTCTGGAAACACCATATATTTT. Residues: CTSSSRRALGTNQENSGNTIYF.

As DNA, the CDR3 is TGTGCCAGCAGCCAAGATGGTACAGGGGGACGCACCGGGGAGCTGTTTTTT. Translating it yields CASSQDGTGGRTGELFF. The chain combines TRBV3-1 (or the pseudogene TRBV3-2) with TRBJ2-2; 8 bases are shared with TRBD1. The CDR3 contains 17 residues. V was pared by 0 bases and J by 4 bases, with 7 bases of the junction left unmatched. The germline CDR1 and CDR2 sequences are LGHDT and YNNKEL (reference sequence).

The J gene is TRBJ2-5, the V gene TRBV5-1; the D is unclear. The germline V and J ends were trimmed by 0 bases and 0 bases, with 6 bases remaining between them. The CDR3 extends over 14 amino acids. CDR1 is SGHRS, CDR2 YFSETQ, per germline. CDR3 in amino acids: CASSLVPDQETQYF. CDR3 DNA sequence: TGCGCCAGCAGCTTGGTCCCGGACCAAGAGACCCAGTACTTC.

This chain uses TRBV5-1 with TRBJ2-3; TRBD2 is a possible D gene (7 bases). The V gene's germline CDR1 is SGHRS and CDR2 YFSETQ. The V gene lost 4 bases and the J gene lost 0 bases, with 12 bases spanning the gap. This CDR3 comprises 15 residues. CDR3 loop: CASSGEGVSTDTQYF. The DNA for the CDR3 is TGCGCCAGCAGCGGGGAGGGGGTTAGCACAGATACGCAGTATTTT.

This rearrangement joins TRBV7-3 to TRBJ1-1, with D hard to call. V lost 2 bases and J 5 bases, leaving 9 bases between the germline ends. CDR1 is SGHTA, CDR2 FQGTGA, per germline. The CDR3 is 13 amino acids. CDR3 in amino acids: CASSLSGETEAFF. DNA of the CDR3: TGTGCCAGCAGCTTATCCGGGGAAACTGAAGCTTTCTTT.

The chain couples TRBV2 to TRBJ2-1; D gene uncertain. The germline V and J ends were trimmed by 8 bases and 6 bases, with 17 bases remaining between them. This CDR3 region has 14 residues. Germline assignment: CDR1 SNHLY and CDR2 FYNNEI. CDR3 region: CASRVFSAPNEQFF. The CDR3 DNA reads TGTGCCAGCCGGGTCTTCTCCGCCCCCAATGAGCAGTTCTTC.

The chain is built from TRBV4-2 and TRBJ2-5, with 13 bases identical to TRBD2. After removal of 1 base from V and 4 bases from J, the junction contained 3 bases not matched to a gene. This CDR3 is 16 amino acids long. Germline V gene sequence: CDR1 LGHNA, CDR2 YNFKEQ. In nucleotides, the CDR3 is TGTGCCAGCAGCCAAGTTCGGACTAGCGGGGGAGAGACCCAGTACTTC. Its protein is CASSQVRTSGGETQYF.

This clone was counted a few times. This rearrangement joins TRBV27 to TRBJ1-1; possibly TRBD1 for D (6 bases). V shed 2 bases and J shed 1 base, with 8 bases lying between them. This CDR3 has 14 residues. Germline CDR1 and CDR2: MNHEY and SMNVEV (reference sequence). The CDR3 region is CASSLQTGNTEAFF. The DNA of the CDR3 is TGTGCCAGCAGTTTACAGACAGGGAACACTGAAGCTTTCTTT.

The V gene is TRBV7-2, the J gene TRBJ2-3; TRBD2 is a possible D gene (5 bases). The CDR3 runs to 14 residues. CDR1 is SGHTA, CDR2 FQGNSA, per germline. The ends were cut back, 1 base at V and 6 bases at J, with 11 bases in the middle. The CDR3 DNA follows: TGTGCCAGCAGCTTAGGGACTTTTTCCGATACGCAGTATTTT. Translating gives CASSLGTFSDTQYF.

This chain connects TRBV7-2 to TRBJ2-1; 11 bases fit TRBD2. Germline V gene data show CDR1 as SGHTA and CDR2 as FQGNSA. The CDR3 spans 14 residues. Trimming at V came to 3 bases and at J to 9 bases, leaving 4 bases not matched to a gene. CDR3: CASSLLAGGGEQFF. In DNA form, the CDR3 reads TGTGCCAGCAGCTTGCTAGCGGGGGGTGGTGAGCAGTTCTTC.

The CDR3 loop is CASSKGTGQKQFF. The CDR3 DNA sequence: TGTGCCAGCAGCAAAGGTACGGGACAGAAGCAGTTCTTC. The chain has TRBV21-1 and TRBJ2-1; the table's D call TRBD1 went unverified against the DNA. TRBV21-1 is assigned pseudogene status. CDR3 length: 13 residues.

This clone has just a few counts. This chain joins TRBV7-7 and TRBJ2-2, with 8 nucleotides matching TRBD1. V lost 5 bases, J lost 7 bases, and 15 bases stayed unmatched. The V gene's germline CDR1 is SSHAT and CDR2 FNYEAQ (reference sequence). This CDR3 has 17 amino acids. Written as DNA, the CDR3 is TGTGCCAGCAGCCCCGGACAGGGAATTGTGGGAGTCGGGGAGCTGTTTTTT. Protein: CASSPGQGIVGVGELFF.

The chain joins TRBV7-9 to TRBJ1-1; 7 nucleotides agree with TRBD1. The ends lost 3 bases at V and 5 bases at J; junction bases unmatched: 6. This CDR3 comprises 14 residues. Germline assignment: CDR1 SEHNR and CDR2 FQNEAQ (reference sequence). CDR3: CASSFSQGFTEAFF. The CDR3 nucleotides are TGTGCCAGCAGCTTTTCACAGGGGTTTACTGAAGCTTTCTTT.

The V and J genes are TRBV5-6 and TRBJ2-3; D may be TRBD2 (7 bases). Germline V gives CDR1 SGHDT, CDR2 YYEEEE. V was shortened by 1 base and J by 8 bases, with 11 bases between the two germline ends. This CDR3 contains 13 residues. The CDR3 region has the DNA TGTGCCAGCAGCTTGATGCGGGGGCGTACGCAGTATTTT. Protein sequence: CASSLMRGRTQYF.

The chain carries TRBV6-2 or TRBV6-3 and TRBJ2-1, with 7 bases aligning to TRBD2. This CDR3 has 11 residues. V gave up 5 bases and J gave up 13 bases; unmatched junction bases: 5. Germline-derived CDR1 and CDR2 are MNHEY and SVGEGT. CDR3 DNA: TGTGCCAGCAGTCCAGGACTAGTCCAGTTCTTC. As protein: CASSPGLVQFF.

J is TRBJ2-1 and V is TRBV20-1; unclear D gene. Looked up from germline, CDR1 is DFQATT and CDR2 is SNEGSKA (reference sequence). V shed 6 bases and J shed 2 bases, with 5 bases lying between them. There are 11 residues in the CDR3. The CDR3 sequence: CSAPAYNEQFF. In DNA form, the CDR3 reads TGCAGTGCGCCGGCCTACAATGAGCAGTTCTTC.